The 27 T cell receptor beta chains presented below share a single source sample, sequenced in a study of beta chain features in type 1 diabetes. Which antigens these TCRs recognize remains unknown. Points from the study as a whole: All four CD4+ subsets of Type 1 diabetes patients contained TCRB CDR3s that were moderately but significantly shorter.

TCRB transcripts that were expressed got sequenced, as all of the isolated RNA had been reverse transcribed. The table came from immunoSEQ multiplex PCR; TCRdb's copy has only in-frame clones and leaves some out. The table lists 250,000 to 350,000 clones, 15% of them singletons. Sample: naive CD4+ T cells from blood. The source is a man between 18 and 29 years old with type 1 diabetes.

This clone was found a few times. This rearrangement joins TRBV4-3 to TRBJ2-3; 8 bases match TRBD1. The CDR3 is 17 amino acids. Trimming took 0 bases from V and 2 from J; bases not matched to a gene: 7. Germline loops: CDR1 LGHNA, CDR2 YSLEER. Written as DNA, the CDR3 is TGCGCCAGCAGCCAAGATTGGGGGACAGGAACCACAGATACGCAGTATTTT. Translation: CASSQDWGTGTTDTQYF.

In this sample, this clone turned up a few times. This chain connects TRBV6-6 to TRBJ2-7; D unresolved. The CDR3 runs to 14 residues. CDR1 is MNHNY, CDR2 SVGAGI, per germline (reference sequence). Trimming shortened V by 0 bases and J by 3 bases, and 9 bases separated the two germline ends. Here the CDR3 reads CASSYSFTSYEQYF. As DNA, the CDR3 is TGTGCCAGCAGTTACTCTTTCACAAGCTACGAGCAGTACTTC.

This clone occurred a few times. The chain has TRBV20-1 and TRBJ2-7, with 7 positions matching TRBD1. Trimming took 6 bases from V and 3 from J; bases not matched to a gene: 2. The CDR3 has 11 amino acids. CDR1 is DFQATT, CDR2 SNEGSKA, per germline (reference sequence). The CDR3 DNA follows: TGCAGTGCCAGGGGGAACTACGAGCAGTACTTC. Its protein product is CSARGNYEQYF.

This clone has more than one count but fewer than ten. V usage is TRBV27 and J usage is TRBJ2-7; D ambiguous. This CDR3 spans 13 amino acids. The V end was cut by 0 bases, the J end by 0 bases, with 3 bases between. The germline V gene encodes CDR1 MNHEY and CDR2 SMNVEV (reference sequence). The CDR3 sequence is CASSLSLSYEQYF. As DNA, the CDR3 is TGTGCCAGCAGTTTATCCCTCTCCTACGAGCAGTACTTC.

This clone showed up just a few times. The rearrangement links TRBV19 to TRBJ2-7, with D perhaps TRBD2 (6 bases). The germline V and J ends were trimmed by 1 base and 2 bases, with 12 bases remaining between them. The germline V gene encodes CDR1 LNHDA and CDR2 SQIVND (reference sequence). This CDR3 has 15 amino acids. CDR3 nucleotides: TGTGCCAGTAGTATAGGCCTAGCGCGGACCTACGAGCAGTACTTC. Its protein is CASSIGLARTYEQYF.

This chain joins TRBV4-2 and TRBJ1-5, with TRBD1 matching over 10 bases. The CDR3 sequence is 17 residues long. Germline-derived CDR1 and CDR2 are LGHNA and YNFKEQ. The V and J ends lost 4 bases and 0 bases, in that order; junction bases with no gene match: 6. The DNA for the CDR3 is TGTGCCAGCAGCCCCTTCGGACAGGGGGATAGCAATCAGCCCCAGCATTTT. Residues: CASSPFGQGDSNQPQHF.

This chain connects TRBV9 to TRBJ2-3; TRBD2 aligns across 16 bases. Looked up from germline, CDR1 is SGDLS and CDR2 is YYNGEE. CDR3 size: 16 residues. The V gene end was trimmed by 1 base and the J gene end by 14 bases; junction bases not matched to a gene: 10. CDR3 amino acids: CASSVKPGLAGGLPYF. The CDR3 nucleotides are TGTGCCAGCAGCGTAAAGCCGGGACTAGCGGGGGGGCTGCCGTATTTT.

In this sample, this clone turned up a few times. The V call is TRBV19, the J call TRBJ2-5, with TRBD2 identical over 8 bases. Germline lookup yields CDR1 LNHDA and CDR2 SQIVND (reference sequence). V trimming: 7 bases; J trimming: 5 bases; junction bases outside the gene matches: 6. This CDR3 is built from 13 residues. The CDR3 nucleotides read TGTGCCAGTAAACTAGCGGCCTGGGAGACCCAGTACTTC. Its translation: CASKLAAWETQYF.

The V and J genes are TRBV5-1 and TRBJ2-7; 11 bases are shared with TRBD1. Germline CDR1 SGHRS, CDR2 YFSETQ. V lost 4 bases, J lost 8 bases, and 8 bases stayed unmatched. This CDR3 has 14 amino acids. CDR3 nucleotides: TGCGCCAGCAGCCCCGGGGACAGGGGGGCCCAGCAGTACTTC. It codes for CASSPGDRGAQQYF.

This sequence joins TRBV4-3 and TRBJ2-3, with 9 nucleotides matching TRBD2. Trimming cost V 4 bases and J 5 bases; bases outside gene matches: 10. The CDR3 has 16 residues. Germline V gives CDR1 LGHNA, CDR2 YSLEER. CDR3 in amino acids: CASSRGMRGGRDTQYF. The CDR3 nucleotides read TGCGCCAGCAGCCGGGGGATGCGGGGGGGCCGAGATACGCAGTATTTT.

With respect to this clone: An end of the junction differs from the germline gene, which may be a read error. The chain has TRBV6-5 and TRBJ2-1; D gene uncertain. Germline CDR1 MNHEY, CDR2 SVGAGI. This CDR3 has 12 residues. CDR3 amino acids: CASSHSLNEQFF. DNA for the CDR3: TGTGCCAGCAGTCACTCCTTAAATGAGCAGTTCTTC.

J is TRBJ2-7 and V is TRBV18; 8 positions agree with TRBD2. V shed 3 bases, J shed 3 bases, and the junction held 4 bases outside the gene matches. Germline CDR1 is KGHSH and CDR2 is LQKENI. CDR3 size: 14 residues. Written as DNA, the CDR3 is TGTGCCAGCTCACCGGAAGCGGGGGTCTACGAGCAGTACTTC. Residues: CASSPEAGVYEQYF.

V is TRBV5-1 and J is TRBJ2-1, with TRBD2 identical over 14 bases. Germline V gives CDR1 SGHRS, CDR2 YFSETQ. V was clipped by 6 bases and J by 12 bases; unmatched bases: 8. The CDR3 is 14 amino acids. The CDR3 protein is CASIGLAGGRGQFF. The DNA of the CDR3 is TGCGCCAGCATCGGACTAGCGGGAGGTAGGGGGCAGTTCTTC.

The V call is TRBV5-1, the J call TRBJ2-7; 7 bases are shared with TRBD1. Germline CDR1 SGHRS, CDR2 YFSETQ. CDR3 length: 14 residues. V lost 4 bases, J lost 2 bases, and 6 bases stayed unmatched. DNA of the CDR3: TGCGCCAGCAGCCGGGACAGTACGCCCTACGAGCAGTACTTC. It is translated as CASSRDSTPYEQYF.

This chain joins TRBV11-2 and TRBJ2-3, with 11 positions matching TRBD2. V was pared by 0 bases and J by 2 bases, with 7 bases of the junction left unmatched. The CDR3 has 18 residues. In germline, CDR1 is SGHAT, CDR2 FQNNGV. This chain's CDR3 is CASSLDWMGLAATDTQYF. CDR3 coding DNA: TGTGCCAGCAGCTTAGATTGGATGGGACTAGCGGCCACAGATACGCAGTATTTT.

The chain has TRBV11-2 and TRBJ2-1; 7 positions match TRBD1. The length of the CDR3 is 14 residues. The germline gives CDR1 SGHAT, CDR2 FQNNGV. The ends lost 2 bases at V and 8 bases at J; junction bases unmatched: 6. In DNA form, the CDR3 reads TGTGCCAGCAGCTTAACAGGGGTTGTGGATGAGCAGTTCTTC. It encodes CASSLTGVVDEQFF.

This chain uses TRBV28 with TRBJ2-7, with no clear D. This CDR3 comprises 13 residues. Trimming cost V 1 base and J 3 bases, with 7 bases left between them. The germline V gene has CDR1 MDHEN and CDR2 SYDVKM. CDR3 DNA sequence: TGTGCCAGCAGTTTATACGCCGGCTACGAGCAGTACTTC. The encoded protein is CASSLYAGYEQYF.

This clone has only a few counts. This chain joins TRBV27 and TRBJ2-7, with 8 bases fitting TRBD2. The CDR3 is made up of 15 amino acids. From germline, CDR1 is MNHEY and CDR2 SMNVEV (reference sequence). Trimming took 5 bases from V and 3 from J; bases not matched to a gene: 9. CDR3 protein: CASSRSGGQLYEQYF. Here the CDR3 DNA reads TGTGCCAGCAGTAGATCGGGGGGGCAGCTCTACGAGCAGTACTTC.

The V and J genes are TRBV5-6 and TRBJ2-7; 7 nucleotides line up with TRBD2. J lost 6 bases, V lost 3 bases, and 6 bases had no gene match. This CDR3 region has 13 residues. Germline V gene data show CDR1 as SGHDT and CDR2 as YYEEEE. CDR3 loop: CASSSRRLAEQYF. In DNA form, the CDR3 reads TGTGCCAGCAGCTCGCGACGACTAGCCGAGCAGTACTTC. Supplemented by reference TRBV5-6 and TRBJ2-7, the full variable domain reads DAGVTQSPTHLIKTRGQQVTLRCSPKSGHDTVSWYQQALGQGPQFIFQYYEEEERQRGNFPDRFSGHQFPNYSSELNVNALLLGDSALYLCASSSRRLAEQYFGPGTRLTVT.

This clone occurred a few times. The gene calls are TRBV6-1 and TRBJ1-6; 9 bases align to TRBD1. Trimming cost V 4 bases and J 7 bases; bases outside gene matches: 8. The germline V gene encodes CDR1 MNHNS and CDR2 SASEGT. The CDR3 length is 16 residues. The CDR3: CASSGGTGSINSPLHF. The CDR3 DNA follows: TGTGCCAGCAGTGGGGGGACAGGGTCAATCAATTCACCCCTCCACTTT.

The chain joins TRBV27 to TRBJ1-2, with 7 bases aligning to TRBD1. Trimming removed 6 bases from V and 5 bases from J; junction bases left unmatched: 12. The CDR3 has 15 amino acids. The germline V gene has CDR1 MNHEY and CDR2 SMNVEV (reference sequence). Written as DNA, the CDR3 is TGTGCCAGCAGCCTGGGGACAGATCTAGGGTATGGCTACACCTTC. Amino acids: CASSLGTDLGYGYTF.

V gene TRBV7-8 combines with J gene TRBJ2-5, with D unclear. This CDR3 contains 13 residues. Germline-derived CDR1 and CDR2 are SGHVS and FQNEAQ. V gave up 5 bases and J gave up 1 base, with 8 bases separating them. CDR3 sequence reads: CASSPPGQETQYF. The CDR3 region has the DNA TGTGCCAGCAGCCCCCCGGGCCAAGAGACCCAGTACTTC.

The V gene is TRBV10-3, the J gene TRBJ2-5; a possible D gene is TRBD1 (6 bases). This CDR3 is 14 amino acids long. Deletions cut 3 bases from V and 0 bases from J, with 8 bases between. Germline V CDR1 and CDR2: ENHRY, SYGVKD. The CDR3 region is CAISDWTDQETQYF. As DNA, the CDR3 is TGTGCCATCAGTGATTGGACAGACCAAGAGACCCAGTACTTC.

There are a few counts of this clone. V gene TRBV5-4 combines with J gene TRBJ2-5; TRBD2 agrees at 15 bases. Germline-derived CDR1 and CDR2 are SGHNT and YYREEE (reference sequence). V was pared by 4 bases and J by 14 bases, with 9 bases of the junction left unmatched. This CDR3 contains 14 residues. The CDR3 loop reads CASSPRTSGGDRYF. CDR3 DNA: TGTGCCAGCAGCCCGAGGACTAGCGGGGGGGACCGATACTTC.

The chain recombines TRBV9 with TRBJ2-3, with D maybe TRBD2 (6 bases). The V gene's germline CDR1 is SGDLS and CDR2 YYNGEE. The germline V and J ends were trimmed by 3 bases and 1 base, with 15 bases remaining between them. The CDR3 is 16 residues long. This CDR3 is CASSAQGGHRTDTQYF. CDR3 nucleotides: TGTGCCAGCAGCGCGCAGGGAGGTCACCGCACAGATACGCAGTATTTT. The whole variable domain, filled in from reference TRBV9 and TRBJ2-3, reads DSGVTQTPKHLITATGQRVTLRCSPRSGDLSVYWYQQSLDQGLQFLIQYYNGEERAKGNILERFSAQQFPDLHSELNLSSLELGDSALYFCASSAQGGHRTDTQYFGPGTRLTVL.

The J gene is TRBJ2-3, the V gene TRBV7-9; D is possibly TRBD2 (5 bases). Trimming left V 5 bases short and J 0 bases short, with 15 bases between. The CDR3 sequence is 16 residues long. From germline, CDR1 is SEHNR and CDR2 FQNEAQ (reference sequence). CDR3 loop: CASSQWLAGSTDTQYF. For the CDR3, the DNA is TGTGCCAGCAGCCAGTGGCTAGCTGGTAGCACAGATACGCAGTATTTT.

This clone has only a few counts. The chain combines TRBV30 with TRBJ2-7, with TRBD2 identical over 9 bases. The germline V gene has CDR1 GTSNPN and CDR2 SVGIG (reference sequence). This CDR3 is 14 amino acids long. V lost 3 bases and J lost 4; bases outside the gene matches: 7. CDR3: CAWRLAGPRYEQYF. CDR3 nucleotides: TGTGCCTGGAGGCTAGCGGGACCTCGGTACGAGCAGTACTTC.